Listed here are 13 T cell receptor beta chains from one sample, sequenced in a study of shared clonotypes between healthy human individuals (dated by TCRdb to about 2020). Libraries came from the immunoSEQ multiplex PCR assay. The clones in this table, taken by TCRdb from immuneACCESS, are in-frame only. Not every clone is retained; where verified, under half of the shortfall comes from an unresolved V gene, and the cause of the rest is unknown. For this sample there are roughly 700,000 clones; approximately 79% appear just once. The ten biggest clones cover about 1.7% of the sample. Sequences were obtained from memory CD4+ T cells sorted from blood. The intended sense of this specimen's cell subset or site label: CD45RA-negative fraction. The receptors stem from a woman aged 25 to 45 in good health.

This chain uses TRBV30 with TRBJ2-1; weak D call: TRBD2 (6 bases). This CDR3 is 14 amino acids long. The germline V and J ends were trimmed by 2 bases and 2 bases, with 10 bases remaining between them. Germline CDR1 is GTSNPN and CDR2 is SVGIG (reference sequence). The CDR3 loop is CAWSISGPYNEQFF. DNA of the CDR3: TGTGCCTGGAGTATTAGCGGTCCCTACAATGAGCAGTTCTTC.

The chain links TRBV6-1 to TRBJ1-2; 7 bases map to TRBD1. Germline CDR1 MNHNS, CDR2 SASEGT. J gave up 2 bases and V 2 bases, and 5 bases lay outside the gene matches. The CDR3 runs 15 residues. Here the CDR3 DNA reads TGTGCCAGCAGTGAACCGGGACAGATAAACTATGGCTACACCTTC. This translates into CASSEPGQINYGYTF.

As for this clone: The sample carries other DNA sequences with the same CDR3. V gene TRBV11-2 combines with J gene TRBJ2-1; tentatively, D is TRBD2 (5 bases). This CDR3 comprises 15 residues. Germline CDR1 and CDR2: SGHAT and FQNNGV. Trimming removed 5 bases at V and 0 bases at J, with 11 bases between. DNA of the CDR3: TGTGCCAGCAGCCCCAGCGGAAGCTCCTACAATGAGCAGTTCTTC. It yields the protein CASSPSGSSYNEQFF.

Note on this clone: The sample carries other DNA sequences with the same CDR3. This sequence joins TRBV5-1 and TRBJ1-4; D gene unclear. This CDR3 region has 13 residues. Germline CDR1 reads SGHRS; CDR2 reads YFSETQ. Trimming cost V 0 bases and J 5 bases, with 5 bases left between them. The CDR3, as DNA: TGCGCCAGCAGCTTGGGCGGAAATGAAAAACTGTTTTTT. Translated, it gives CASSLGGNEKLFF.

This chain connects TRBV19 to TRBJ2-2; 12 nucleotides agree with TRBD1. Per the germline V gene, CDR1 is LNHDA and CDR2 is SQIVND (reference sequence). Unmatched junction bases numbered 7, after V lost 9 bases and J lost 5 bases. The CDR3 loop spans 15 amino acids. DNA for the CDR3: TGTGCCAGCCACCGGGACAGGGGGCGAACCGGGGAGCTGTTTTTT. Translating gives CASHRDRGRTGELFF.

This clone was counted only a few times. The V call is TRBV6-1, the J call TRBJ2-1, with a weak D call TRBD1 (5 bases). The CDR3 loop spans 15 amino acids. The germline gives CDR1 MNHNS, CDR2 SASEGT. Trimming removed 6 bases from V and 3 bases from J, with 15 bases in between. DNA of the CDR3: TGTGCCAGCAGCGGACACGATGAAGGCTACAATGAGCAGTTCTTC. This sequence encodes CASSGHDEGYNEQFF.

The sample holds many counts of this clone. This chain connects TRBV14 to TRBJ2-1; 8 bases line up with TRBD2. The CDR3 is 17 amino acids. With V trimmed by 4 bases and J by 1 base, 9 bases remained unmatched. The germline V gene encodes CDR1 SGHDN and CDR2 FVKESK. CDR3 loop: CASSLPEGLVSYNEQFF. Written as DNA, the CDR3 is TGTGCCAGCAGCCTCCCAGAGGGACTAGTGTCCTACAATGAGCAGTTCTTC.

Notes on this clone: This may come from a read error, since a much larger clone is one base off. The V and J genes are TRBV4-2 and TRBJ1-1, with D possibly being TRBD1 (5 bases). V was trimmed by 1 base and J by 1 base, leaving 7 bases between them. CDR3 length: 14 residues. Germline values: CDR1 LGHNA, CDR2 YNFKEQ. The CDR3 is CASSQAGRNTEAFF. The CDR3 region has the DNA TGTGCCAGCAGCCAAGCAGGGAGGAACACTGAAGCTTTCTTT.

The genes are TRBV27 and TRBJ2-1; 8 bases map to TRBD1. Looked up from germline, CDR1 is MNHEY and CDR2 is SMNVEV (reference sequence). Germline trimming cut 6 bases from V and 2 bases from J; bases unmatched to any gene: 12. The CDR3 has 17 amino acids. The CDR3: CASSSLRTGFTYNEQFF. The CDR3 DNA sequence: TGTGCCAGCAGCTCATTGAGGACAGGGTTTACCTACAATGAGCAGTTCTTC.

This rearrangement joins TRBV15 to TRBJ2-1; TRBD1 or TRBD2 may be the D gene (5 bases each). Germline V gene sequence: CDR1 LNHNV, CDR2 YYDKDF (reference sequence). The V and J ends lost 5 bases and 11 bases respectively, with 13 bases between them. The CDR3 loop spans 12 amino acids. DNA of the CDR3: TGTGCCACCAGCCCGGAAGGGGACCAGCAGTTCTTC. As protein: CATSPEGDQQFF.

This chain connects TRBV28 to TRBJ2-3, with 7 bases matching TRBD2. The CDR3 is 17 residues long. Germline V gives CDR1 MDHEN, CDR2 SYDVKM. The V segment lost 6 bases and the J segment 0 bases; nucleotides outside the gene matches: 12. The chain's CDR3 is CASSLTSASPSTDTQYF. In DNA, the CDR3 is TGTGCCAGCAGCCTTACTAGCGCTTCCCCTAGCACAGATACGCAGTATTTT.

The chain carries TRBV6-1 and TRBJ1-2, with TRBD1 matching over 10 bases. Germline CDR1 is MNHNS and CDR2 is SASEGT. The CDR3 runs to 17 residues. J gave up 6 bases and V 4 bases, and 14 bases lay outside the gene matches. The CDR3 protein is CASSGLTPGQGLDGYTF. CDR3 coding DNA: TGTGCCAGCAGTGGACTCACGCCGGGACAGGGGCTGGATGGCTACACCTTC.

This rearrangement joins TRBV7-9 to TRBJ1-1; no clear D gene. CDR1 is SEHNR and CDR2 is FQNEAQ in the germline V gene (reference sequence). Deletions cut 1 base from V and 1 base from J, with 7 bases between. This CDR3 has 14 residues. The CDR3 loop reads CASSLGRGNTEAFF. CDR3 bases: TGTGCCAGCAGCTTAGGTCGGGGGAACACTGAAGCTTTCTTT.